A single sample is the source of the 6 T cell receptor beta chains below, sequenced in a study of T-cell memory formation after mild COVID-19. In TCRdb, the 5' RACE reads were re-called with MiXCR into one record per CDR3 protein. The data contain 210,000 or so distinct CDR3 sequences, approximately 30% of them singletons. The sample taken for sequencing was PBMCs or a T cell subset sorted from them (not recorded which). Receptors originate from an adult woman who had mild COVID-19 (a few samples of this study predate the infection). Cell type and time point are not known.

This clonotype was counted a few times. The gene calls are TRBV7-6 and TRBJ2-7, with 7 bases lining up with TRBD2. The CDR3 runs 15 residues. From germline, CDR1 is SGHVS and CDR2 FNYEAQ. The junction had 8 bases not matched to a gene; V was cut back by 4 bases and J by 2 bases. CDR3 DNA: TGTGCCAGCAGCTCAGGTGGGGGACTACCCTACGAGCAGTACTTC. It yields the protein CASSSGGGLPYEQYF.

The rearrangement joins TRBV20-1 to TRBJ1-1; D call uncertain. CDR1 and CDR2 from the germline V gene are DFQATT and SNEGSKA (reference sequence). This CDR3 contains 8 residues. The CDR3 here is CSLNNAFF. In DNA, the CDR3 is TGCAGCCTGAATAATGCTTTCTTT.

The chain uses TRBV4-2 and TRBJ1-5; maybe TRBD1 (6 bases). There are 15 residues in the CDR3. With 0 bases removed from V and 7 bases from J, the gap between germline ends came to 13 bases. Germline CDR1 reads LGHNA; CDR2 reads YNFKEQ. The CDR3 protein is CASSQDPTGNQPQHF. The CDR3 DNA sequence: TGTGCCAGCAGCCAAGATCCTACAGGGAACCAGCCCCAGCATTTT.

CDR3 protein: CASSLGFRSGTYNEQFF. CDR3 coding DNA: TGTGCCAGCAGCTTAGGATTTCGATCAGGGACCTACAATGAGCAGTTCTTC. The rearrangement uses TRBV7-2 and TRBJ2-1, with a possible D match to TRBD1 (5 bases). This CDR3 has 17 residues. The V gene lost 1 base and the J gene lost 2 bases, with 15 bases spanning the gap. CDR1 is SGHTA and CDR2 is FQGNSA in the germline V gene.

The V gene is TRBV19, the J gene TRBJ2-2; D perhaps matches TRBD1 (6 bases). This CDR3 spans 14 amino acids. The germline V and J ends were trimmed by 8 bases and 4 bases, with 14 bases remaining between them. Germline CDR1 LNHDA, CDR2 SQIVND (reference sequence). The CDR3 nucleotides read TGTGCCAGTTACGGACAGAGCGGCACCGGGGAGCTGTTTTTT. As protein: CASYGQSGTGELFF.

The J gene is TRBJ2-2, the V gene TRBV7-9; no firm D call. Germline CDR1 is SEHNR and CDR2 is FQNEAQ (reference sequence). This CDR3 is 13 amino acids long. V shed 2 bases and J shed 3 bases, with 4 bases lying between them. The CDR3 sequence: CASSLSYTGELFF. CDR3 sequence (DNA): TGTGCCAGCAGCTTATCCTACACCGGGGAGCTGTTTTTT. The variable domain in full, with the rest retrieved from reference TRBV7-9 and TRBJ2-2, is DTGVSQNPRHKITKRGQNVTFRCDPISEHNRLYWYRQTLGQGPEFLTYFQNEAQLEKSRLLSDRFSAERPKGSFSTLEIQRTEQGDSAMYLCASSLSYTGELFFGEGSRLTVL.